The 10 T cell receptor beta chains listed next were all sequenced from one sample in a study of cytomegalovirus exposure and HLA in healthy donors. The table came from immunoSEQ multiplex PCR; TCRdb's copy has only in-frame clones and leaves some out. This sample carries roughly 200,000 clones, about nine tenths of them seen once, and the ten largest clones take around 7.2%. Input material: PBMCs. Receptors originate from a man in his thirties or forties in good health and CMV-seropositive.

The chain uses TRBV9 and TRBJ1-3; D is uncertain. V lost 2 bases and J lost 4, with 7 bases in between. CDR3 length: 13 amino acids. Germline CDR1 and CDR2: SGDLS and YYNGEE. CDR3 protein: CASSVREGNTIYF. CDR3 DNA: TGTGCCAGCAGCGTCAGAGAGGGAAACACCATATATTTT.

This chain uses TRBV7-2 with TRBJ1-5; D not certain. Per the germline V gene, CDR1 is SGHTA and CDR2 is FQGNSA. Trimming stripped 3 bases from V and 0 bases from J, with 12 bases between. This CDR3 has 16 amino acids. CDR3 sequence (DNA): TGTGCCAGCAGCTTTGAGGACGCTTATAGCAATCAGCCCCAGCATTTT. Amino acid sequence: CASSFEDAYSNQPQHF. The variable domain in full, with the rest retrieved from reference TRBV7-2 and TRBJ1-5, is GAGVSQSPSNKVTEKGKDVELRCDPISGHTALYWYRQSLGQGLEFLIYFQGNSAPDKSGLPSDRFSAERTGGSVSTLTIQRTQQEDSAVYLCASSFEDAYSNQPQHFGDGTRLSIL.

This clone showed up just once. V and J are TRBV4-1 and TRBJ1-1, with 8 bases lining up with TRBD1. The CDR3 runs to 16 residues. The V gene's germline CDR1 is MGHRA and CDR2 YSYEKL. The J segment lost 4 bases and the V segment lost 3 bases, leaving 10 bases of the junction unmatched. The CDR3 sequence is CASSHGQGRGGTEAFF. CDR3 nucleotide sequence: TGCGCCAGCAGCCACGGACAGGGAAGGGGGGGCACTGAAGCTTTCTTT.

The chain couples TRBV25-1 to TRBJ2-6; D is ambiguous. The length of the CDR3 is 16 residues. Germline CDR1 and CDR2: MGHDK and SYGVNS. V lost 1 base, J lost 3 bases, and 10 bases lay in between. CDR3 residues: CASSELKGSGANVLTF. For the CDR3, the DNA is TGTGCCAGCAGTGAATTGAAAGGTAGTGGGGCCAACGTCCTGACTTTC.

The chain has TRBV15 and TRBJ1-3; no firm D call. Looked up from germline, CDR1 is LNHNV and CDR2 is YYDKDF (reference sequence). The CDR3 totals 15 residues. Between the trimmed V and J ends, which lost 0 bases and 8 bases, there was a span of 14 bases. In nucleotides, the CDR3 is TGTGCCACCAGCAGAGACGCACAGAAGTGGGACACCATATATTTT. Translating it yields CATSRDAQKWDTIYF.

The chain carries TRBV27 and TRBJ2-1, with D tentatively TRBD2 (7 bases). The CDR3 length is 16 residues. Deletions cut 2 bases from V and 2 bases from J, with 13 bases between. Germline CDR1 and CDR2: MNHEY and SMNVEV (reference sequence). CDR3 in amino acids: CASSLAGADAYNEQFF. The CDR3 DNA reads as TGTGCCAGCAGTTTAGCGGGGGCCGACGCCTACAATGAGCAGTTCTTC.

This chain joins TRBV5-8 and TRBJ2-1; the D gene is possibly TRBD1 (5 bases). This CDR3 region has 15 residues. The V end was cut by 4 bases, the J end by 4 bases, with 15 bases between. Germline V gives CDR1 SGHTS, CDR2 YDEGEE. The CDR3: CASSIRVAEYNEQFF. CDR3 nucleotides: TGTGCCAGCAGCATCAGGGTGGCCGAATACAATGAGCAGTTCTTC.

The rearrangement joins TRBV28 to TRBJ1-2; 8 bases are shared with TRBD1. Unmatched junction bases numbered 11, after V lost 5 bases and J lost 0 bases. Germline V gives CDR1 MDHEN, CDR2 SYDVKM. There are 17 residues in the CDR3. Written as DNA, the CDR3 is TGTGCCAGCAGTACCAGCTGGACAGGGACCGCTAACTATGGCTACACCTTC. Its protein is CASSTSWTGTANYGYTF.

The V call is TRBV4-1, the J call TRBJ2-5; D not certain. The CDR3 is 11 amino acids. The germline V gene has CDR1 MGHRA and CDR2 YSYEKL. V was cut by 1 base and J by 10 bases, with 7 bases left in between. In DNA form, the CDR3 reads TGCGCCAGCAGCCAAGGGCGACACCAGTACTTC. Its protein is CASSQGRHQYF.

The chain links TRBV5-1 to TRBJ2-7; maybe TRBD2 (6 bases). In germline, CDR1 is SGHRS, CDR2 YFSETQ. The CDR3 spans 15 residues. V gave up 0 bases and J gave up 3 bases, with 13 bases separating them. The CDR3 bases are TGCGCCAGCAGCTTGGGGCCGGGAGAGAACTACGAGCAGTACTTC. Translation gives CASSLGPGENYEQYF.